The present TCR beta chain was sequenced within a study of pediatric ulcerative colitis. Measured with immunoSEQ multiplex PCR; TCRdb has only the in-frame clones, and not every one. The table includes 35,000 to 45,000 clones, around 78% detected once. V lost 3 bases to trimming and J lost 5 bases; unmatched junction nucleotides: 0. Germline V gene data show CDR1 as KGHSH and CDR2 as LQKENI. This CDR3 has 14 residues. Sample: blood. This sequence was found in a girl between 5 and 17 years old with moderate ulcerative colitis. The V gene is TRBV18, the J gene TRBJ2-2; 10 positions match TRBD1. CDR3 sequence reads: CASSPGQGTGELFF. CDR3 in DNA: TGTGCCAGCTCACCGGGACAGGGGACCGGGGAGCTGTTTTTT.